One and the same sample provided the 23 T cell receptor beta chains below, sequenced in a study of T cells in Graves' hyperthyroidism and ophthalmopathy. Using RNA transcripts as the source, TCR beta CDR3 regions were amplified. HTBI primers drove first-round RT-PCR of the TCR CDR3. TCRdb redid the calling of the multiplex PCR reads with MiXCR, one entry per CDR3 protein. The sample yields under 700,000 distinct CDR3 sequences, just over 45% seen once. What was sequenced was peripheral blood or thyroid tissue (not recorded which). Receptor source: a woman aged 18-29 years with Graves' hyperthyroidism.

The chain is built from TRBV10-3 and TRBJ1-5; D is perhaps TRBD1 (6 bases). Trimming removed 10 bases at V and 0 bases at J, with 16 bases between. Germline loops: CDR1 ENHRY, CDR2 SYGVKD. CDR3 size: 15 residues. The CDR3 loop reads CASRIGGISNQPQHF. The CDR3, as DNA: TGTGCCAGCAGGATCGGGGGCATTAGCAATCAGCCCCAGCATTTT.

This chain uses TRBV7-9 with TRBJ1-2; D is perhaps TRBD1 (6 bases). V dropped 3 bases and J dropped 2 bases, with 13 bases sitting between them. Looked up from germline, CDR1 is SEHNR and CDR2 is FQNEAQ (reference sequence). This CDR3 comprises 15 residues. The CDR3 sequence: CASSFDTTGNYGYTF. CDR3 nucleotide sequence: TGTGCCAGCAGCTTCGATACGACAGGAAACTATGGCTACACCTTC.

The chain recombines TRBV2 with TRBJ1-2; TRBD1 aligns across 8 bases. The CDR3 is 14 amino acids. The ends lost 3 bases at V and 4 bases at J; junction bases unmatched: 4. Germline CDR1 reads SNHLY; CDR2 reads FYNNEI. The CDR3 protein is CASSEAGGAYGYTF. CDR3 nucleotide sequence: TGTGCCAGCAGTGAGGCAGGGGGCGCCTATGGCTACACCTTC.

There are many counts of this clonotype. The chain recombines TRBV29-1 with TRBJ2-2; a weak D match, TRBD1 (7 bases). Germline V gives CDR1 SQVTM, CDR2 ANQGSEA. There are 17 residues in the CDR3. Trimming took 4 bases from V and 1 from J, leaving 19 bases between them. The CDR3 nucleotides read TGCAGCGTTGTCACTGTCAGGGGGGCGCGGAACACCGGGGAGCTGTTTTTT. Protein sequence: CSVVTVRGARNTGELFF.

This clonotype was detected once. The J gene is TRBJ1-5, the V gene TRBV19, with D unclear. Trimming removed 7 bases from V and 13 bases from J, with 11 bases in between. Per the germline V gene, CDR1 is LNHDA and CDR2 is SQIVND (reference sequence). CDR3 length: 10 residues. Written as DNA, the CDR3 is TGTGCCAGTACCGTCGGTGGGCAGCATTTT. This codes for CASTVGGQHF.

Details on this clonotype: The CDR3 does not end in the conserved phenylalanine or tryptophan, so this is likely a read error. The CDR3 bases are TGTGCCATCAGTGAGTCGGGCGGGACAGGATCCTACGAGCAGTACCTC. Protein sequence: CAISESGGTGSYEQYL. The chain employs TRBV10-3 and TRBJ2-7, with 8 bases aligning to TRBD1. This CDR3 is built from 16 residues. J gave up 1 base and V 0 bases, and 5 bases lay outside the gene matches. CDR1 ENHRY and CDR2 SYGVKD come from the germline V gene.

The CDR3 nucleotides read TGTGCCAGCAGTGAAGGGGGGGGGGGGGGTGAAAAACTGTTTTTT. Amino acids: CASSEGGGGGEKLFF. The V and J genes are TRBV25-1 and TRBJ1-4, with a possible D match to TRBD1 (5 bases). This CDR3 region has 15 residues. Germline-derived CDR1 and CDR2 are MGHDK and SYGVNS. V was pared by 2 bases and J by 7 bases, with 14 bases between.

The rearrangement uses TRBV10-3 and TRBJ2-7, with D unclear. In germline, CDR1 is ENHRY, CDR2 SYGVKD. V lost 3 bases to trimming and J lost 5 bases, with 5 bases between them. This CDR3 is 11 amino acids long. The CDR3 loop reads CAISDWDEQYF. DNA for the CDR3: TGTGCCATCAGTGACTGGGACGAGCAGTACTTC.

This clonotype has ten or more counts. The V call is TRBV7-6, the J call TRBJ2-7, with D perhaps matching TRBD1 (6 bases). Germline CDR1 reads SGHVS; CDR2 reads FNYEAQ. Deletions cut 0 bases from V and 3 bases from J, with 9 bases between. The CDR3 contains 14 residues. CDR3 in DNA: TGTGCCAGCAGCTTAGCGCCAGGGGACTACGAGCAGTACTTC. Its translation is CASSLAPGDYEQYF. Supplemented by reference TRBV7-6 and TRBJ2-7, the full variable domain reads GAGVSQSPRYKVTKRGQDVALRCDPISGHVSLYWYRQALGQGPEFLTYFNYEAQQDKSGLPNDRFSAERPEGSISTLTIQRTEQRDSAMYRCASSLAPGDYEQYFGPGTRLTVT.

This clonotype was observed a few times. The rearrangement joins TRBV7-3 to TRBJ2-5, with D uncertain. The V and J ends lost 5 bases and 0 bases respectively, with 13 bases between them. Germline V gives CDR1 SGHTA, CDR2 FQGTGA. This CDR3 has 15 amino acids. CDR3 amino acids: CASSPSSVYQETQYF. Written as DNA, the CDR3 is TGTGCCAGCAGCCCCAGCAGCGTCTACCAAGAGACCCAGTACTTC.

The V call is TRBV7-2, the J call TRBJ1-6; 8 bases line up with TRBD1. J was trimmed by 7 bases and V by 10 bases; bases with no gene match: 9. The CDR3 covers 14 residues. Germline CDR1 reads SGHTA; CDR2 reads FQGNSA. CDR3 residues: CATSEQGVNSPLHF. Here the CDR3 DNA reads TGTGCCACCAGTGAACAGGGGGTCAATTCACCCCTCCACTTT.

On this clonotype itself: Likely a read error: the CDR3 ends without its conserved phenylalanine or tryptophan. The rearrangement links TRBV7-9 to TRBJ1-5; D might be TRBD1 (5 bases). The CDR3 totals 14 residues. CDR1 is SEHNR and CDR2 is FQNEAQ in the germline V gene (reference sequence). Trimming shortened V by 6 bases and J by 1 base, and 10 bases separated the two germline ends. This chain's CDR3 is CASRLGGSNQPQHI. CDR3 DNA sequence: TGTGCCAGCAGGCTGGGGGGGAGCAATCAGCCCCAGCATATT.

This clonotype was seen a few times. The genes are TRBV24-1 and TRBJ2-7; the match to TRBD1 covers 11 bases. Trimming removed 11 bases from V and 2 bases from J; junction bases left unmatched: 10. Germline V CDR1 and CDR2: KGHDR, SFDVKD. The CDR3 extends over 15 amino acids. This CDR3 is CASSYGTGGTYEQYF. The CDR3 bases are TGTGCCAGCAGCTACGGGACAGGGGGAACCTACGAGCAGTACTTC.

Remarks on this clonotype: This sequence may be a read error, since a much larger clone differs from it by one base. The V call is TRBV7-9, the J call TRBJ1-2; TRBD1 matches at 8 bases. Germline loops: CDR1 SEHNR, CDR2 FQNEAQ (reference sequence). This CDR3 has 15 residues. Trimming removed 8 bases from V and 6 bases from J; junction bases left unmatched: 14. Here the CDR3 reads CASGHQGQGAHGYTF. The CDR3 DNA reads TGTGCCAGCGGCCATCAGGGCCAGGGGGCGCATGGCTACACCTTC.

This clonotype was counted many times. This chain uses TRBV7-3 with TRBJ2-7; D unresolved. This CDR3 is built from 13 residues. CDR1 is SGHTA, CDR2 FQGTGA, per germline. Trimming removed 0 bases from V and 3 bases from J, with 6 bases in between. The CDR3 DNA follows: TGTGCCAGCAGCTTAACGGAGTTCTACGAGCAGTACTTC. This codes for CASSLTEFYEQYF. Looking up the rest from reference TRBV7-3 and TRBJ2-7 gives the full variable domain: GAGVSQTPSNKVTEKGKYVELRCDPISGHTALYWYRQSLGQGPEFLIYFQGTGAADDSGLPNDRFFAVRPEGSVSTLKIQRTERGDSAVYLCASSLTEFYEQYFGPGTRLTVT.

This clonotype was counted at least ten times. Compared with germline, one end of the junction differs, possibly owing to a read error. The chain has TRBV7-8 and TRBJ2-2; 9 bases are shared with TRBD2. The CDR3 covers 13 residues. The V gene's germline CDR1 is SGHVS and CDR2 FQNEAQ. DNA for the CDR3: TGTGCCAGCAGCATAGCGGGAGTCGGGGAGCTGTTTTTT. This encodes CASSIAGVGELFF.

The chain recombines TRBV6-1 with TRBJ2-7; D uncertain. The CDR3 covers 15 residues. Trimming took 3 bases from V and 4 from J, leaving 16 bases between them. CDR1 is MNHNS and CDR2 is SASEGT in the germline V gene. CDR3 loop: CASSEKRHPTYEQYF. In DNA form, the CDR3 reads TGTGCCAGCAGTGAGAAGCGTCATCCCACGTACGAGCAGTACTTC.

This clonotype was observed a few times. The chain couples TRBV6-1 to TRBJ1-5; D is uncertain. The CDR3 loop spans 14 amino acids. V dropped 5 bases and J dropped 1 base, with 9 bases sitting between them. From germline, CDR1 is MNHNS and CDR2 SASEGT. The CDR3 bases are TGTGCCAGCAGTCCTTACGAAAGCAATCAGCCCCAGCATTTT. Its protein product is CASSPYESNQPQHF.

Points on this clonotype: Given a much more abundant clone one base away, this may be a read error. The CDR3 does not close with the conserved phenylalanine or tryptophan, likely indicating a read error. The rearrangement links TRBV24-1 to TRBJ1-1; D uncertain. Trimming stripped 2 bases from V and 4 bases from J, with 7 bases between. Germline assignment: CDR1 KGHDR and CDR2 SFDVKD. The CDR3 length is 13 residues. The CDR3 DNA reads as TGTGCCACCAGTGATTGGCCGACCACTGAAGCTTTCCTT. It encodes CATSDWPTTEAFL.

This rearrangement joins TRBV2 to TRBJ1-2; D is possibly TRBD1 (5 bases). Per the germline V gene, CDR1 is SNHLY and CDR2 is FYNNEI. The CDR3 extends over 14 amino acids. The V end was cut by 5 bases, the J end by 4 bases, with 14 bases between. This CDR3 reads CASSPRDSFYGYTF. CDR3 nucleotides: TGTGCCAGCAGTCCGCGGGACTCCTTCTATGGCTACACCTTC.

The V call is TRBV20-1, the J call TRBJ2-7; D is possibly TRBD2 (6 bases). V dropped 3 bases and J dropped 12 bases, with 12 bases sitting between them. The CDR3 has 10 residues. Germline loops: CDR1 DFQATT, CDR2 SNEGSKA (reference sequence). DNA of the CDR3: TGCAGTGCTAGTCGGGACTCTGGGTACTTC. Translating it yields CSASRDSGYF.

There are many counts of this clonotype. The rearrangement uses TRBV29-1 and TRBJ1-2; TRBD1 matches at 7 bases. CDR1 SQVTM and CDR2 ANQGSEA come from the germline V gene. The CDR3 runs 14 residues. J was trimmed by 2 bases and V by 7 bases; bases with no gene match: 10. The CDR3 DNA reads as TGCAGCGCTGACCCTGGGACAGACAACTATGGCTACACCTTC. It yields the protein CSADPGTDNYGYTF.

This clonotype was counted only a few times. This chain connects TRBV7-9 to TRBJ1-4, with D unclear. CDR1 and CDR2 from the germline V gene are SEHNR and FQNEAQ (reference sequence). This CDR3 region has 14 residues. The V end lost 2 bases, the J end lost 4 bases, and 8 bases lay between the germline ends. CDR3 sequence: CASSLSTLNEKLFF. The DNA for the CDR3 is TGTGCCAGCAGCTTATCAACACTTAATGAAAAACTGTTTTTT.